What follows are 30 T cell receptor beta chains derived from one specimen sequenced in a study of T cells in Graves' hyperthyroidism and ophthalmopathy. TCR beta CDR3 regions were amplified from RNA transcripts. The TCR CDR3 first-round RT-PCR relied on the HTBI primer set. TCRdb redid the calling of the multiplex PCR reads with MiXCR, one entry per CDR3 protein. The sample lists about 320,000 distinct CDR3 sequences; around 16% were seen once. The specimen was blood. These receptors came from a man under 40 with Graves' hyperthyroidism.

This clonotype was found many times. J is TRBJ2-7 and V is TRBV28, with 8 bases matching TRBD2. CDR1 is MDHEN and CDR2 is SYDVKM in the germline V gene. This CDR3 spans 13 amino acids. V lost 6 bases and J lost 4; bases outside the gene matches: 5. CDR3 in DNA: TGTGCCAGCAGCGGGAGGGCACTGTACGAGCAGTACTTC. Translation gives CASSGRALYEQYF.

This clonotype has ten or more counts. This chain links TRBV13 with TRBJ2-7; TRBD1 or TRBD2 may be the D gene (5 bases each). CDR1 and CDR2 from the germline V gene are PRHDT and FYEKMQ (reference sequence). Trimming took off 5 bases at V and 1 base at J, with 18 bases between the two ends. This CDR3 has 16 residues. CDR3 bases: TGTGCCAGCAGCAATCGTCGGGACGCATCATCCTACGAGCAGTACTTC. This codes for CASSNRRDASSYEQYF.

This clonotype came up many times. The V gene is TRBV7-2, the J gene TRBJ1-2; D is unclear. Germline CDR1 reads SGHTA; CDR2 reads FQGNSA. V lost 1 base and J 4 bases, leaving 13 bases between the germline ends. CDR3 size: 15 residues. CDR3 loop: CASSLGPAGVYGYTF. The CDR3 DNA reads TGTGCCAGCAGCTTAGGTCCAGCAGGTGTCTATGGCTACACCTTC.

This chain joins TRBV5-1 and TRBJ2-7; D may be TRBD1 (6 bases). CDR3 length equals 13 residues. Germline CDR1 and CDR2: SGHRS and YFSETQ. V lost 4 bases to trimming and J lost 4 bases, with 12 bases between them. The CDR3 coding sequence is TGCGCCAGCAGCAAAGACAGGTTTTACGAGCAGTACTTC. Encoded protein: CASSKDRFYEQYF.

This clonotype was counted a few times. This chain uses TRBV5-1 with TRBJ2-5; D uncertain. The CDR3 sequence is 9 residues long. V lost 6 bases and J lost 14, with 11 bases in between. The germline V gene has CDR1 SGHRS and CDR2 YFSETQ. DNA for the CDR3: TGCGCCAGCATATCCTTAAATTACTTC. Translated: CASISLNYF.

At least ten counts were recorded for this clonotype. The V call is TRBV6-6, the J call TRBJ2-7; D gene unclear. This CDR3 is built from 15 residues. Between the trimmed V and J ends, which lost 0 bases and 7 bases, there was a span of 16 bases. Germline CDR1 MNHNY, CDR2 SVGAGI (reference sequence). The CDR3 loop reads CASSYSVVRIWEQYF. CDR3 coding DNA: TGTGCCAGCAGTTACTCGGTTGTGAGGATATGGGAGCAGTACTTC.

V gene TRBV5-1 combines with J gene TRBJ1-6, with 7 bases identical to TRBD1. The CDR3 sequence is 14 residues long. The germline V gene encodes CDR1 SGHRS and CDR2 YFSETQ. V was clipped by 0 bases and J by 8 bases; unmatched bases: 2. The CDR3 region is CASSLEGGYSPLHF. CDR3 DNA: TGCGCCAGCAGCTTGGAAGGGGGCTATTCACCCCTCCACTTT.

In this sample, this clonotype turned up a few times. The rearrangement links TRBV3-1 to TRBJ2-1; a possible D gene is TRBD2 (6 bases). The CDR3 runs to 13 residues. Trimming cost V 5 bases and J 10 bases, with 15 bases left between them. Germline V gene lookup returns CDR1 LGHDT and CDR2 YNNKEL (reference sequence). CDR3 nucleotide sequence: TGTGCCAGCAGCACCCAACTAGCCACCGAGCAGTTCTTC. This codes for CASSTQLATEQFF.

The V gene is TRBV19, the J gene TRBJ1-1; no firm D call. The CDR3 consists of 13 residues. Trimming shortened V by 6 bases and J by 1 base, and 9 bases separated the two germline ends. Per the germline V gene, CDR1 is LNHDA and CDR2 is SQIVND (reference sequence). The chain's CDR3 is CASRALENTEAFF. CDR3 DNA sequence: TGTGCCAGTAGGGCCCTGGAGAACACTGAAGCTTTCTTT.

This clonotype was seen repeatedly, ten times or more. The CDR3 here is CSSRPAETGTPEAFF. The CDR3 DNA sequence: TGCAGTTCCCGTCCCGCGGAGACAGGAACGCCTGAAGCTTTCTTT. The chain employs TRBV20-1 and TRBJ1-1; maybe TRBD1 (6 bases). Trimming stripped 8 bases from V and 6 bases from J, with 25 bases between. CDR1 is DFQATT and CDR2 is SNEGSKA in the germline V gene (reference sequence). CDR3 length: 15 residues.

There are a few counts of this clonotype. This chain links TRBV24-1 with TRBJ2-1; D unclear. There are 14 residues in the CDR3. Germline V gene sequence: CDR1 KGHDR, CDR2 SFDVKD. Trimming removed 5 bases at V and 10 bases at J, with 17 bases between. The CDR3 loop is CATSVQQWDQEQFF. CDR3 coding DNA: TGTGCCACCAGTGTCCAGCAATGGGATCAGGAGCAGTTCTTC.

In its sample, this clonotype was seen a few times. The chain carries TRBV4-1 and TRBJ2-1, with D perhaps matching TRBD1 or TRBD2 (5 bases each). The CDR3 consists of 14 residues. Between the trimmed V and J ends, which lost 4 bases and 3 bases, there was a span of 10 bases. CDR1 is MGHRA and CDR2 is YSYEKL in the germline V gene. Here the CDR3 reads CASSRDPSYNEQFF. Here the CDR3 DNA reads TGCGCCAGCAGCCGGGACCCTAGCTACAATGAGCAGTTCTTC.

This clonotype was recorded a few times. The chain employs TRBV24-1 and TRBJ1-1; D gene unclear. This CDR3 comprises 11 residues. CDR1 and CDR2 from the germline V gene are KGHDR and SFDVKD. Trimming removed 3 bases from V and 10 bases from J, with 8 bases in between. The CDR3 DNA is TGTGCCACCAGTGATGCCACGTCAGCTTTCTTT. It codes for CATSDATSAFF.

The chain joins TRBV27 to TRBJ2-3; D is ambiguous. Trimming cost V 5 bases and J 2 bases, with 14 bases left between them. CDR1 and CDR2 from the germline V gene are MNHEY and SMNVEV (reference sequence). The CDR3 runs to 15 residues. CDR3 residues: CASSPTGSVTDTQYF. CDR3 nucleotide sequence: TGTGCCAGCAGTCCAACCGGGTCAGTCACAGATACGCAGTATTTT.

This sequence joins TRBV2 and TRBJ2-7, with 9 bases matching TRBD1. Germline lookup yields CDR1 SNHLY and CDR2 FYNNEI. The CDR3 has 14 residues. V trimming: 5 bases; J trimming: 8 bases; junction bases outside the gene matches: 10. This CDR3 is CASSWTGTGSKQYF. DNA of the CDR3: TGTGCCAGCAGTTGGACAGGGACAGGGTCGAAGCAGTACTTC.

This clonotype was seen many times. The V call is TRBV5-1, the J call TRBJ1-1, with D possibly being TRBD1 (5 bases). The germline V and J ends were trimmed by 3 bases and 7 bases, with 13 bases remaining between them. The germline V gene has CDR1 SGHRS and CDR2 YFSETQ. The CDR3 has 13 amino acids. The CDR3, as DNA: TGCGCCAGCAGCTGGGGGGGGAGCGGTGAAGCTTTCTTT. Amino acids: CASSWGGSGEAFF.

This clonotype came up many times. The chain carries TRBV28 and TRBJ2-1, with 12 positions matching TRBD2. The germline V gene encodes CDR1 MDHEN and CDR2 SYDVKM. With V trimmed by 4 bases and J by 4 bases, 5 bases remained unmatched. The CDR3 is 16 amino acids. As DNA, the CDR3 is TGTGCCAGCAGTTCCTGGACTAGCGGGGCTTACAATGAGCAGTTCTTC. Amino acids: CASSSWTSGAYNEQFF.

This clonotype occurred many times. This chain links TRBV3-1 with TRBJ1-5; D might be TRBD1 (5 bases). The germline V gene has CDR1 LGHDT and CDR2 YNNKEL (reference sequence). V was shortened by 2 bases and J by 5 bases, with 7 bases between the two germline ends. This CDR3 contains 13 residues. The CDR3 nucleotides read TGTGCCAGCAGCCAAATGGGGGATCAGCCCCAGCATTTT. Protein: CASSQMGDQPQHF. Drawing the rest from reference TRBV3-1 and TRBJ1-5, the complete variable domain is DTAVSQTPKYLVTQMGNDKSIKCEQNLGHDTMYWYKQDSKKFLKIMFSYNNKELIINETVPNRFSPKSPDKAHLNLHINSLELGDSAVYFCASSQMGDQPQHFGDGTRLSIL.

The chain carries TRBV7-9 and TRBJ2-2, with D possibly being TRBD1 (6 bases). V was trimmed by 10 bases and J by 1 base, leaving 16 bases between them. The germline V gene has CDR1 SEHNR and CDR2 FQNEAQ (reference sequence). The CDR3 consists of 15 residues. CDR3 amino acids: CATGGQGQNTGELFF. CDR3 bases: TGTGCCACCGGAGGCCAGGGACAGAACACCGGGGAGCTGTTTTTT.

This clonotype has at least ten counts. V is TRBV20-1 and J is TRBJ2-1; TRBD2 aligns across 11 bases. From germline, CDR1 is DFQATT and CDR2 SNEGSKA (reference sequence). CDR3 length: 16 residues. The trim removed 3 bases at V and 4 bases at J, leaving 8 bases unmatched. CDR3: CSASQSGTSGYNEQFF. The CDR3, as DNA: TGCAGTGCTAGCCAGTCCGGGACTAGCGGTTACAATGAGCAGTTCTTC.

The rearrangement links TRBV9 to TRBJ1-2, with no clear D. The V end was cut by 0 bases, the J end by 7 bases, with 10 bases between. Germline loops: CDR1 SGDLS, CDR2 YYNGEE. This CDR3 has 13 amino acids. CDR3 nucleotides: TGTGCCAGCAGCGTAGACGAGGAGGCTGGCTACACCTTC. Its translation: CASSVDEEAGYTF.

This clonotype has a handful of counts. The genes are TRBV15 and TRBJ2-1, with 7 bases fitting TRBD2. This CDR3 is 15 amino acids long. Germline-derived CDR1 and CDR2 are LNHNV and YYDKDF (reference sequence). With 6 bases clipped from V and 4 bases from J, the junction kept 9 bases outside the gene matches. CDR3 bases: TGTGCCACCAGTAAACTTGGGGGAGGGTACAATGAGCAGTTCTTC. It translates to CATSKLGGGYNEQFF.

At least ten counts were recorded for this clonotype. This chain links TRBV5-1 with TRBJ2-2; the D gene is possibly TRBD1 (5 bases). Trimming removed 4 bases from V and 2 bases from J, with 12 bases in between. This CDR3 is 15 amino acids long. Germline CDR1 reads SGHRS; CDR2 reads YFSETQ. The CDR3 loop reads CASSPSTANTGELFF. As DNA, the CDR3 is TGCGCCAGCAGCCCTTCGACAGCAAACACCGGGGAGCTGTTTTTT. The full variable domain, completed using reference TRBV5-1 and TRBJ2-2, is KAGVTQTPRYLIKTRGQQVTLSCSPISGHRSVSWYQQTPGQGLQFLFEYFSETQRNKGNFPGRFSGRQFSNSRSEMNVSTLELGDSALYLCASSPSTANTGELFFGEGSRLTVL.

This clonotype was recorded many times. V is TRBV5-6 and J is TRBJ1-1; D is undetermined. Germline V gene lookup returns CDR1 SGHDT and CDR2 YYEEEE. CDR3 length equals 16 residues. The germline V and J ends were trimmed by 0 bases and 0 bases, with 12 bases remaining between them. This CDR3 is CASSLAVSAVNTEAFF. In DNA form, the CDR3 reads TGTGCCAGCAGCTTGGCAGTCTCGGCGGTGAACACTGAAGCTTTCTTT.

The sample holds many counts of this clonotype. V is TRBV4-1 and J is TRBJ2-1; possible D gene TRBD2, 6 bases. The length of the CDR3 is 15 residues. Germline CDR1 MGHRA, CDR2 YSYEKL. V dropped 4 bases and J dropped 3 bases, with 13 bases sitting between them. CDR3 bases: TGCGCCAGCAGCCTGCCGGGAGCTTACTACAATGAGCAGTTCTTC. This codes for CASSLPGAYYNEQFF.

The chain links TRBV3-1 to TRBJ2-7, with D possibly being TRBD1 (6 bases). CDR1 and CDR2 from the germline V gene are LGHDT and YNNKEL (reference sequence). The CDR3 loop spans 14 amino acids. V lost 4 bases and J 0 bases, leaving 10 bases between the germline ends. The CDR3 nucleotides are TGTGCCAGCAGCCCTTTGGGGGCCTCCTACGAGCAGTACTTC. It yields the protein CASSPLGASYEQYF.

This clonotype was counted ten times or more. The chain couples TRBV12-3 or TRBV12-4 to TRBJ1-2; 7 bases are shared with TRBD1. V dropped 6 bases and J dropped 7; count of bases not matched to a gene: 11. The CDR3 loop spans 14 amino acids. In DNA form, the CDR3 reads TGTGCCAGCAGCCCCGCTGACAGGGCCCGTGGCTACACCTTC. Amino acids: CASSPADRARGYTF.

This clonotype was counted ten times or more. The chain recombines TRBV20-1 with TRBJ2-1; the match to TRBD1 covers 9 bases. The germline V gene encodes CDR1 DFQATT and CDR2 SNEGSKA (reference sequence). J was trimmed by 8 bases and V by 5 bases; bases with no gene match: 13. This CDR3 has 15 residues. CDR3 coding DNA: TGCAGTGCTCCGAAGACCGGGACAGGGTACCATGAGCAGTTCTTC. Protein product: CSAPKTGTGYHEQFF.

This chain joins TRBV30 and TRBJ2-4, with a weak D call TRBD2 (5 bases). The CDR3 extends over 12 amino acids. Trimming cost V 7 bases and J 0 bases, with 7 bases left between them. Germline CDR1 GTSNPN, CDR2 SVGIG (reference sequence). In nucleotides, the CDR3 is TGTGCCTCCGGGATAGCCAAAAACATTCAGTACTTC. It specifies CASGIAKNIQYF.

This clonotype was counted ten times or more. This chain connects TRBV6-1 to TRBJ1-1, with TRBD1 matching over 7 bases. CDR1 is MNHNS, CDR2 SASEGT, per germline. The J segment lost 0 bases and the V segment lost 2 bases, leaving 12 bases of the junction unmatched. The CDR3 covers 18 residues. The CDR3 spells CASSERDSLILMNTEAFF. The CDR3 nucleotides read TGTGCCAGCAGTGAACGGGACAGCCTGATTCTGATGAACACTGAAGCTTTCTTT.